This T cell receptor (beta chain) is drawn from a study of PD-1 blockade in mismatch repair-deficient tumors. Study in general: All were previously treated, progressing patients with around eleven mismatch repair-deficient cancer types.

PCR or immunohistochemistry showed mismatch repair deficiency in every enrolled patient. This clone was seen a few times. Its antigen is currently unknown. Whole-study findings and limits: Tumor-resident clones, often undetectable pretreatment in blood, expanded then contracted after pembrolizumab.

The trim removed 0 bases at V and 4 bases at J, leaving 16 bases unmatched. The germline gives CDR1 GTSNPN, CDR2 SVGIG (reference sequence). The CDR3 consists of 18 residues. Data came from immunoSEQ multiplex PCR; TCRdb stores just in-frame clones and leaves some out. The sample contains about 100,000 clones, approximately 80% of which appear only once. This TCR derives from an adult with mismatch repair-deficient cancer. The source was peripheral blood, collected 36 weeks after starting pembrolizumab. This chain joins TRBV30 and TRBJ2-7; 9 positions match TRBD1. CDR3 protein: CAWSVQGALADYDYEQYF. The DNA of the CDR3 is TGTGCCTGGAGTGTACAGGGGGCTCTAGCGGATTATGATTACGAGCAGTACTTC.